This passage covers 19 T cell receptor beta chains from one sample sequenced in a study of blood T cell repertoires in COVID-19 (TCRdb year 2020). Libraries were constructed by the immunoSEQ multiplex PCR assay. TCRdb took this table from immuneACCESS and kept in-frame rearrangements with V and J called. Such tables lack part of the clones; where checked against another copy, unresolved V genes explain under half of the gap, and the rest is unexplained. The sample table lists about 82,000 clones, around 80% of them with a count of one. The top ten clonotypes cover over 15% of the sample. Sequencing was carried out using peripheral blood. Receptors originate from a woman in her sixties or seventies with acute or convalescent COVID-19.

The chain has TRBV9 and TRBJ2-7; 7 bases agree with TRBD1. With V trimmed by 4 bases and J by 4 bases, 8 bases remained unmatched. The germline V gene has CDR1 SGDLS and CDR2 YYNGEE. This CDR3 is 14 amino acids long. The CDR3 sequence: CASSLGQDYYEQYF. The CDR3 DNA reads TGTGCCAGCAGCTTAGGACAGGATTATTACGAGCAGTACTTC.

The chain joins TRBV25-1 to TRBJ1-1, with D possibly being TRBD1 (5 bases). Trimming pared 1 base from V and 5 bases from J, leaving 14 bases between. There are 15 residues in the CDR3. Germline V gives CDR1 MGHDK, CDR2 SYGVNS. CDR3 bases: TGTGCCAGCAGTGAATGGAGAAAGGGGATGACTGAAGCTTTCTTT. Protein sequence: CASSEWRKGMTEAFF.

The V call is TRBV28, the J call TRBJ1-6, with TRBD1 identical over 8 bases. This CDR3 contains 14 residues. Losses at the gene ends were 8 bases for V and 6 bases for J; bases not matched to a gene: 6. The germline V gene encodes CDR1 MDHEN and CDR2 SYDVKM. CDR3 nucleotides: TGTGCCAGCGGCCCGGGACAGGTTAATTCACCCCTCCACTTT. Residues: CASGPGQVNSPLHF.

This CDR3 reads CASGLASTSGAGGDTQYF. CDR3 nucleotide sequence: TGTGCTAGTGGTTTGGCATCCACTAGCGGGGCCGGGGGAGATACGCAGTATTTT. The J gene is TRBJ2-3, the V gene TRBV12-5; 10 bases are shared with TRBD2. The V gene's germline CDR1 is LGHNT and CDR2 FRNRAP. The V and J ends lost 1 base and 5 bases, in that order; junction bases with no gene match: 12. This CDR3 region has 18 residues.

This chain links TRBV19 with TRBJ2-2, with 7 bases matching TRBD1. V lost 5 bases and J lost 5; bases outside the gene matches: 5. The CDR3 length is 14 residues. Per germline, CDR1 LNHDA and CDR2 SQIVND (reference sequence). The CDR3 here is CASSSDRWTGELFF. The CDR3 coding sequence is TGTGCCAGTAGTTCGGACAGGTGGACCGGGGAGCTGTTTTTT.

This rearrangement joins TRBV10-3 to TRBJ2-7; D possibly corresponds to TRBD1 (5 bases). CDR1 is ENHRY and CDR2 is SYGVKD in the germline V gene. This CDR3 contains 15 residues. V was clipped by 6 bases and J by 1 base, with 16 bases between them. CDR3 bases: TGTGCCATCAGCCTCGGAAACCAGGGTTCCTACGAGCAGTACTTC. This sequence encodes CAISLGNQGSYEQYF.

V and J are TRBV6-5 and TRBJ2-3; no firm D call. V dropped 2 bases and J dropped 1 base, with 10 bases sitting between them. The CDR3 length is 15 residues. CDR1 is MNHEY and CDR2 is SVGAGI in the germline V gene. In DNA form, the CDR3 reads TGTGCCAGCAGTTACGCAGGATTGGGCACAGATACGCAGTATTTT. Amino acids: CASSYAGLGTDTQYF.

CDR3: CASSLGDRQIYGYTF. For the CDR3, the DNA is TGTGCCAGCAGCCTGGGGGACAGGCAAATCTATGGCTACACCTTC. This chain joins TRBV4-2 and TRBJ1-2; 8 positions agree with TRBD1. The CDR3 is made up of 15 amino acids. CDR1 and CDR2 (germline): LGHNA, YNFKEQ. V shed 4 bases and J 4 bases; nucleotides not matched to a gene: 8.

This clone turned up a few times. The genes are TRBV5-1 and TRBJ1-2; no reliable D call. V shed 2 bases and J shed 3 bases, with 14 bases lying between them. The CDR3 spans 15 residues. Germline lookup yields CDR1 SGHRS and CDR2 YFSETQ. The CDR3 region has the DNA TGCGCCAGCAGCTTCGCAGATCTCTTGGACTATGGCTACACCTTC. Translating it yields CASSFADLLDYGYTF.

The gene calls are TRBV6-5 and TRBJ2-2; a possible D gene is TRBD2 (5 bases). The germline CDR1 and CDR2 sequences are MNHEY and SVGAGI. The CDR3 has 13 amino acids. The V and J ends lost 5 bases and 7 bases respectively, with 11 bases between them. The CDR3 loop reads CASSLGLIGELFF. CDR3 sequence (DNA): TGTGCCAGCAGTCTCGGACTCATCGGGGAGCTGTTTTTT.

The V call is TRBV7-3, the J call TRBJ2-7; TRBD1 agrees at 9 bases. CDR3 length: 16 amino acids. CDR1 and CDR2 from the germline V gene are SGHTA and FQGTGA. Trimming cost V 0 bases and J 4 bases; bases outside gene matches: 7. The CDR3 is CASSLTPGTGSYEQYF. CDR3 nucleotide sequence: TGTGCCAGCAGCTTAACCCCCGGGACAGGGTCATACGAGCAGTACTTC.

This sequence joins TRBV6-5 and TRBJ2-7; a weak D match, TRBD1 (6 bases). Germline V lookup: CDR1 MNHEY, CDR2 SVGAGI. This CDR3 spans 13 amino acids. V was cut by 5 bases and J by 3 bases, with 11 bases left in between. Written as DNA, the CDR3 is TGTGCCAGCAGTAACCCGACAGGCTACGAGCAGTACTTC. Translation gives CASSNPTGYEQYF.

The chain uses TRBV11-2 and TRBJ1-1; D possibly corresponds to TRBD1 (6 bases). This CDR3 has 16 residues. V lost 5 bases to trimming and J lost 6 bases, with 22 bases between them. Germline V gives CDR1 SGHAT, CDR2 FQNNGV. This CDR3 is CASSPLTTQGIPEAFF. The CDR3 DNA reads TGTGCCAGCAGCCCGTTAACCACACAGGGAATCCCTGAAGCTTTCTTT.

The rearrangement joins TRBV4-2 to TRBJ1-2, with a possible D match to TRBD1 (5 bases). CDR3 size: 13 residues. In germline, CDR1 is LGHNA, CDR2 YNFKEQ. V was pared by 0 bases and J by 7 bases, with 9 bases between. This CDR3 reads CASSQDQGTGYTF. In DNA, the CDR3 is TGTGCCAGCAGCCAAGATCAGGGAACTGGCTACACCTTC.

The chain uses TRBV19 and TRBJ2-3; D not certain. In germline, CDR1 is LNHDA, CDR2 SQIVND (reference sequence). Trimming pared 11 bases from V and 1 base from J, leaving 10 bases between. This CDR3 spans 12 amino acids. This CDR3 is CASRRGTDTQYF. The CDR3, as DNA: TGTGCCTCCCGCCGGGGCACAGATACGCAGTATTTT.

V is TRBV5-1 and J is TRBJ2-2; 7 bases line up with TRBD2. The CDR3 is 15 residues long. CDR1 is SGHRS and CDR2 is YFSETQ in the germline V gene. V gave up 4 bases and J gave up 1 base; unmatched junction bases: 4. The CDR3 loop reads CASSGRTRNTGELFF. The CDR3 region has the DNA TGCGCCAGCAGCGGCAGGACTAGGAACACCGGGGAGCTGTTTTTT.

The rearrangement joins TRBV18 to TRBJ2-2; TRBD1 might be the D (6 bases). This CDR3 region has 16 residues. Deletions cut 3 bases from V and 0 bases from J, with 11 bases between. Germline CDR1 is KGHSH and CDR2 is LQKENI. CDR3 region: CASSPGHPANTGELFF. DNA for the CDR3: TGTGCCAGCTCACCGGGACACCCCGCGAACACCGGGGAGCTGTTTTTT. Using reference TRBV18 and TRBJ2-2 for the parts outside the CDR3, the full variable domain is NAGVMQNPRHLVRRRGQEARLRCSPMKGHSHVYWYRQLPEEGLKFMVYLQKENIIDESGMPKERFSAEFPKEGPSILRIQQVVRGDSAAYFCASSPGHPANTGELFFGEGSRLTVL.

The CDR3, as DNA: TGTGCCAGCAGCTGGGACAGGGGAACGGATACGCAGTATTTT. Protein: CASSWDRGTDTQYF. The gene calls are TRBV5-8 and TRBJ2-3; 10 bases agree with TRBD1. With 3 bases clipped from V and 6 bases from J, the junction kept 4 bases outside the gene matches. The CDR3 has 14 amino acids. CDR1 SGHTS and CDR2 YDEGEE come from the germline V gene.

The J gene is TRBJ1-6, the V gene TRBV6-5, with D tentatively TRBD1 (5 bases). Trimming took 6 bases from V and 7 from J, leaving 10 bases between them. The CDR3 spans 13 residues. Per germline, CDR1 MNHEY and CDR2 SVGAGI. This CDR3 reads CASRGKGNSPLHF. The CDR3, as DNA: TGTGCCAGCAGGGGGAAGGGGAATTCACCCCTCCACTTT.